The 3 T cell receptor beta chains below were found in one sample sequenced in a study of T cells in Graves' hyperthyroidism and ophthalmopathy. RNA transcripts yielded amplified TCR beta CDR3 regions. The TCR CDR3 was amplified in a first-round RT-PCR using the HTBI primer set. TCRdb re-analysed the multiplex PCR reads in MiXCR, keeping a single row per CDR3 protein. The table includes more than 450,000 distinct CDR3 sequences, about 15% detected once. The material sequenced was blood. The source of these receptors is a woman in her forties with Graves' hyperthyroidism.

Concerning this clonotype: A much larger clone lies a single base off, so this may be a read error. J is TRBJ2-1 and V is TRBV18, with D unresolved. Looked up from germline, CDR1 is KGHSH and CDR2 is LQKENI. The CDR3 totals 12 residues. The CDR3 sequence is CASPPPAGEQFF. The CDR3 coding sequence is TGTGCCAGCCCACCACCGGCCGGGGAGCAGTTCTTC.

The table lists this clonotype with many counts. This chain links TRBV5-1 with TRBJ1-1, with no clear D. Per germline, CDR1 SGHRS and CDR2 YFSETQ. The CDR3 runs to 14 residues. V lost 1 base to trimming and J lost 1 base, with 8 bases between them. The CDR3 coding sequence is TGCGCCAGCAGCTTGTACCGACAGAACACTGAAGCTTTCTTT. Protein: CASSLYRQNTEAFF.

This clonotype was detected many times. This rearrangement joins TRBV11-2 to TRBJ2-5; TRBD1 is a possible D gene (5 bases). CDR3 length equals 14 residues. The germline gives CDR1 SGHAT, CDR2 FQNNGV. The V gene lost 5 bases and the J gene lost 3 bases, with 13 bases spanning the gap. The CDR3 nucleotides are TGTGCCAGCAGCAAAGGGGCATTTGAAGAGACCCAGTACTTC. It encodes CASSKGAFEETQYF. Drawing the rest from reference TRBV11-2 and TRBJ2-5, the complete variable domain is EAGVAQSPRYKIIEKRQSVAFWCNPISGHATLYWYQQILGQGPKLLIQFQNNGVVDDSQLPKDRFSAERLKGVDSTLKIQPAKLEDSAVYLCASSKGAFEETQYFGPGTRLLVL.